The source of this TCR beta chain is a study of shared clonotypes between healthy human individuals. The overall study: Each donor's CD4 naive and CD4 memory cells filled three plates apiece, CD8 naive two, and CD8 memory one.

The data were produced by immunoSEQ multiplex PCR, yet TCRdb's version contains in-frame clones alone and is incomplete. The sample shows 2 million to 3 million clones, roughly 93% of them seen only once. Trimming removed 3 bases at V and 0 bases at J, with 12 bases between. The CDR3 consists of 15 residues. Germline lookup yields CDR1 SGHVS and CDR2 FQNEAQ. The source is a man younger than 30 in good health. Some clones in this sample may be carry-over from other donors' samples. The chain links TRBV7-8 to TRBJ2-7, with D perhaps matching TRBD2 (5 bases). The source material was naive CD4+ T cells from PBMCs. As to subset: CD45RA+ positively selected. CDR3 amino acids: CASSFPGLGSYEQYF. The CDR3 DNA reads as TGTGCCAGCAGCTTTCCGGGGTTGGGCTCCTACGAGCAGTACTTC.